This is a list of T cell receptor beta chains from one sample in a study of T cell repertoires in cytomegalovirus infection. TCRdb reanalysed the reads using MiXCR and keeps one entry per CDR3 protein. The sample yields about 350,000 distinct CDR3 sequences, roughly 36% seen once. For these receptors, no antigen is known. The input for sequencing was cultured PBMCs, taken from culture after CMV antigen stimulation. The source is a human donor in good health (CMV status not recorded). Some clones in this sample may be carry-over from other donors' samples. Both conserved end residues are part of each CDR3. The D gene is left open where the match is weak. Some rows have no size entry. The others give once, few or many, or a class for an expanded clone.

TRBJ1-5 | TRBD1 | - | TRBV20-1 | TGCAGTGCTAGGGAGGGGGCAGGGGGTCAGCCCCAGCATTTT | CSAREGAGGQPQHF
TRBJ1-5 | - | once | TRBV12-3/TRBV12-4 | TGTGCCAGCAGTTTTAAGGGTTTCTTTGGCAATCAGCCCCAGCATTTT | CASSFKGFFGNQPQHF
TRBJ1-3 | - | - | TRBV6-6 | TGTGCCAGCAGCCCCTGGGCAGGGACAACGGGAAACACCATATATTTT | CASSPWAGTTGNTIYF
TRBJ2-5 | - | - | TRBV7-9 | TGTGCCAGCAGCTTAAACCAGGGGAGGTCGGAGACCCAGTACTTC | CASSLNQGRSETQYF
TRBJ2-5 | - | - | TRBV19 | TGTGCCAGTAGTTCCGGCGAAATTCAAGAGACCCAGTACTTC | CASSSGEIQETQYF
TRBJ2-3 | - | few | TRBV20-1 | TGCAGTGCCCGGGCGGCTAGCACAGATACGCAGTATTTT | CSARAASTDTQYF
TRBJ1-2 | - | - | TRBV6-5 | TGTGCCAGCAGTTACTCAGGCAGTTCTGGCTACACCTTC | CASSYSGSSGYTF
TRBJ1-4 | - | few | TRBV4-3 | TGCGCCAGCAGCCAGGGGGTGGGCGCAGAAAAACTGTTTTTT | CASSQGVGAEKLFF
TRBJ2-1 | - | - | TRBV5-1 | TGCGCCAGCAGCCTTGGGACACCCCGGGGTGAGGAGGAGCAGTTCTTC | CASSLGTPRGEEEQFF
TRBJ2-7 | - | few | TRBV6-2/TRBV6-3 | TGTGCCAGCAGGGGCGCCGAGCAGTACTTC | CASRGAEQYF
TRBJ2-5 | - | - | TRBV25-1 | TGTGCCAGCAGTGAATCCGGTTGGGGATTGGTGGAGACCCAGTACTTC | CASSESGWGLVETQYF
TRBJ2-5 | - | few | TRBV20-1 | TGCAGTAAAACAGGGTACCAAGAGACCCAGTACTTC | CSKTGYQETQYF
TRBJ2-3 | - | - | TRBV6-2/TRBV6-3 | TGTGCCAGCAGCGCTACAGGGTTAAGCACAGATACGCAGTATTTT | CASSATGLSTDTQYF
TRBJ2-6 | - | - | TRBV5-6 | TGTGCCAGCAGCTTGGATCCAGGGGCTGGGGCCAACGTCCTGACTTTC | CASSLDPGAGANVLTF
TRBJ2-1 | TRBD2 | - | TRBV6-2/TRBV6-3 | TGTGCCAGCAGTCCGTCGGGACTAGCGGCCTACAATGAGCAGTTCTTC | CASSPSGLAAYNEQFF
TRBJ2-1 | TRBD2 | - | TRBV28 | TGTGCCAGCAGTTCTCCCGGACTAGGAAAGTTCTTC | CASSSPGLGKFF
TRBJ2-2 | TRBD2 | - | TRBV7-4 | TGTGCCAGCAGCTTAGGGTTCTTTATTAGCGGGGCCAACCTGAACACCGGGGAGCTGTTTTTT | CASSLGFFISGANLNTGELFF
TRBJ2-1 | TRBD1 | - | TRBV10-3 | TGTGCCATCAGTGGCCCGACAGGGAACAATGAGCAGTTCTTC | CAISGPTGNNEQFF